This TCR beta chain was captured by sequencing in a study of T cells in Graves' hyperthyroidism and ophthalmopathy (dated by TCRdb to between 2018 and 2020). For context, the study as a whole: Peripheral blood was collected at initial diagnosis, before any treatment. After sampling, hyperthyroidism patients received methimazole starting at 30 mg daily, and ophthalmopathy patients received high-dose intravenous methylprednisolone. In about six Graves' hyperthyroidism patients, the study also compared T-cell repertoires from thyroid tissue with T-cell repertoires from blood. For training and testing, the 80 to 100 patients in the discovery cohort were randomly divided in a 7:3 ratio. Prospective prediction of ophthalmopathy was tested in an independent validation cohort consisting of some 18 hyperthyroidism patients and around 16 patients who later progressed to ophthalmopathy. The paper reports TCR Vbeta CDR3 sequencing of fewer than 150 peripheral blood samples: fewer than 50 ophthalmopathy, about 75 hyperthyroidism and 17 progressor patients. A discovery cohort of around 98 patients, approximately 45 with Graves' ophthalmopathy and over 55 with stable Graves' hyperthyroidism, was used to find distinguishing TCR V-J signatures. Points the paper makes about the study in general: A 13 V-J signature model separated ophthalmopathy from stable hyperthyroidism, with around 88% sensitivity and about 81% specificity in cross-validation and 80%/75% in testing. Most expanded thyroid clonotypes (frequency above 0.001) were also detected in blood, a finding suggesting that blood repertoires may reflect thyroid immune responses. In validation, progression to ophthalmopathy was predicted by the model with nearly 71% sensitivity and under 85% specificity, a median of 6.5 months before onset. Sample size was not statistically predetermined, and blinding of investigators to group allocation was not performed.

A patient counted as having stable Graves' hyperthyroidism if no progression to ophthalmopathy occurred over 18 months of follow-up. Hyperthyroidism patients were newly diagnosed, had a disease duration of under 2 months, and were aged 18 to 65 years. Patients with uncontrolled infections, other autoimmune diseases, pregnancy or lactation were excluded. Clinical symptoms, serum thyroxine and TRAb, thyroid ultrasound, and orbital computed tomography formed the basis for the diagnoses. PBMCs were isolated from more than 8 ml of fresh peripheral blood by Ficoll-Paque density gradient centrifugation. Total RNA was extracted with Trizol reagent, and quality was checked on an Agilent 2100 Bioanalyzer. The CDR3 covers 14 residues, taking in both the cysteine and the phenylalanine. This entry keeps only the CDR3 DNA: 42 bases, framed from base 1. The germline V gene sets CDR1 to SGHRS and CDR2 to YFSETQ. Trimming costs V 0 bases and J 6 bases, and their ends lie 12 bases apart.

TCR beta CDR3 regions were amplified from RNA transcripts. A first-round RT-PCR of the TCR CDR3 used the HTBI primer set with the Qiagen OneStep RT-PCR kit. Libraries were constructed in a second round of multiplex PCR, after which size selection and purification were carried out. Libraries were sequenced paired-end with 100 bp reads on an Illumina HiSeq2000. Under the source paper's analysis protocol: SOAPnuke was used to process the raw data, throwing out any read that contained adapters or uncalled bases, had a mean Phred below 15, or lacked an exact constant-primer or identifier match. COPE v1.2.5 was used to merge high-quality paired reads, and clonotypes were defined as unique nucleotide sequences. Clonotypes were aligned to IMGT TRBV, TRBD and TRBJ reference segments using MiTCR v1.1. Only V-J combinations with frequency above 0.0001, covering 99% to 99.2% of repertoires, were analysed. The TCS score was defined as the ratio of F50 (clonal expansion) to E x V (chaos), calculated using BLOSUM62-based TCRdist between CDR3 peptides within each V-J. Welch's t-statistics and random forest reduced around 510 V-J features to about 12, which were used in a naive Bayes classifier (R e1071). In-frame beta chains were kept once TCRdb had trimmed the public reads at Q25 with fastp and called clones with MiXCR. Each record represents a unique CDR3 protein, reported with the most common genes and DNA among its rows. The V and J calls here are based on TCRdb, not the publication. Across this sample there are 700,000 or so distinct CDR3 sequences, with about 16% seen only once. 8.4% of the sample is in the top ten clones.

Points on this clonotype: What this receptor recognizes is not known. Base quality data are lacking; no much larger clone is found one base away.

The V gene is TRBV5-1 and the J gene is TRBJ1-1, and perhaps TRBD1 as D gene, on 5 matching bases. Sequenced input: blood. This receptor was identified in a man younger than 35 with Graves' hyperthyroidism. The CDR3 region reads CASSLGGGGAEAFF. The DNA is TGCGCCAGCAGCTTGGGGGGGGGAGGCGCTGAAGCTTTCTTT.